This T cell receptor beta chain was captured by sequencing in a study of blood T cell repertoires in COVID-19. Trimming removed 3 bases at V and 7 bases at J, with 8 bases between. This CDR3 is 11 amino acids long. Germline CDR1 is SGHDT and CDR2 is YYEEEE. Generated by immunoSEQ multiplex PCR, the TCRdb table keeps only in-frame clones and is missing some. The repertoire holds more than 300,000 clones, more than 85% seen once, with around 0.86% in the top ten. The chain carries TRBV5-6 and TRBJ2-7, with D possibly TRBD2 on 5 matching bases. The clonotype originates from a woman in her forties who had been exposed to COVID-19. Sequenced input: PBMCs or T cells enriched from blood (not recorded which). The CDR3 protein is CASSYREEQYF. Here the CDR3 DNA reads TGTGCCAGCAGCTACCGGGAAGAGCAGTACTTC.